Following are 11 T cell receptor beta chains from one sample sequenced in a study of blood T cell repertoires in COVID-19. The protocol was immunoSEQ multiplex PCR, while the TCRdb copy is restricted to in-frame clones and leaves out a portion. Of 180,000 or so clones listed, approximately 85% were seen once; the top ten hold 6.2%. The sample consisted of PBMCs or T cells enriched from blood (not recorded which). The origin of the receptors is a man in his forties or fifties who had recovered from COVID-19.

CDR3 DNA sequence: TGTGCCAGCAGTGAAGCCGTTGGGCGGGCCGGGGGCTACACCTTC. It is translated as CASSEAVGRAGGYTF. The chain employs TRBV6-1 and TRBJ1-2; D unclear. V lost 0 bases, J lost 8 bases, and 16 bases lay in between. Germline V lookup: CDR1 MNHNS, CDR2 SASEGT. This CDR3 has 15 residues.

J is TRBJ2-3 and V is TRBV12-3 or TRBV12-4, with D perhaps TRBD1 (5 bases). The CDR3 sequence is 11 residues long. V was cut by 6 bases and J by 7 bases, with 8 bases left in between. CDR3 bases: TGTGCCAGCAGAGACAGTAATACGCAGTATTTT. Encoded protein: CASRDSNTQYF.

This clone was detected only a few times. V gene TRBV18 combines with J gene TRBJ1-1; no clear D. The V gene lost 4 bases and the J gene lost 1 base, with 13 bases spanning the gap. The CDR3 totals 15 residues. From germline, CDR1 is KGHSH and CDR2 LQKENI. This CDR3 reads CASSQGLGGNTEAFF. The CDR3 DNA sequence: TGTGCCAGCTCACAAGGTCTTGGAGGGAACACTGAAGCTTTCTTT. The variable domain in full, completed from reference TRBV18 and TRBJ1-1, reads NAGVMQNPRHLVRRRGQEARLRCSPMKGHSHVYWYRQLPEEGLKFMVYLQKENIIDESGMPKERFSAEFPKEGPSILRIQQVVRGDSAAYFCASSQGLGGNTEAFFGQGTRLTVV.

This clone was found once. The chain carries TRBV7-3 and TRBJ2-3; 15 nucleotides agree with TRBD2. Germline trimming cut 4 bases from V and 6 bases from J; bases unmatched to any gene: 8. CDR1 is SGHTA, CDR2 FQGTGA, per germline. The CDR3 runs 17 residues. DNA for the CDR3: TGTGCCAGCAGCTCCTCCGGGACTAGCGGGGGGTTCGATACGCAGTATTTT. Its protein product is CASSSSGTSGGFDTQYF.

V usage is TRBV6-5 and J usage is TRBJ2-2; possible D gene TRBD2, 7 bases. The CDR3 loop spans 15 amino acids. Germline CDR1 reads MNHEY; CDR2 reads SVGAGI. V lost 5 bases, J lost 3 bases, and 13 bases lay in between. DNA for the CDR3: TGTGCCAGCAGTCCGAGGGGGGGCGACACCGGGGAGCTGTTTTTT. This gives the protein CASSPRGGDTGELFF.

This chain uses TRBV29-1 with TRBJ1-4; a possible D gene is TRBD1 (6 bases). The CDR3 has 15 amino acids. Germline loops: CDR1 SQVTM, CDR2 ANQGSEA. Trimming stripped 2 bases from V and 8 bases from J, with 18 bases between. The DNA of the CDR3 is TGCAGCGTTGAACGCCACCCACGAGGGGGAGAAAAACTGTTTTTT. Its translation: CSVERHPRGGEKLFF.

This chain connects TRBV13 to TRBJ2-3; a weak D match, TRBD1 (6 bases). The CDR3 is 15 residues long. Germline CDR1 is PRHDT and CDR2 is FYEKMQ (reference sequence). Trimming took 5 bases from V and 5 from J, leaving 17 bases between them. Here the CDR3 reads CASSSPRGLVDTQYF. CDR3 nucleotide sequence: TGTGCCAGCAGCAGCCCCAGGGGTTTGGTAGATACGCAGTATTTT.

The chain couples TRBV7-8 to TRBJ2-1, with 7 bases lining up with TRBD1. Germline values: CDR1 SGHVS, CDR2 FQNEAQ. There are 17 residues in the CDR3. The ends lost 5 bases at V and 5 bases at J; junction bases unmatched: 15. The CDR3 protein is CASSRLRSTGPHNEQFF. CDR3 DNA sequence: TGTGCCAGCAGCCGTCTAAGGTCGACAGGGCCTCACAATGAGCAGTTCTTC.

V usage is TRBV30 and J usage is TRBJ1-1; D might be TRBD1 (6 bases). V shed 0 bases and J shed 0 bases, with 11 bases lying between them. Germline CDR1 and CDR2: GTSNPN and SVGIG (reference sequence). The CDR3 has 15 residues. CDR3 loop: CAWSVRGQMNTEAFF. As DNA, the CDR3 is TGTGCCTGGAGTGTACGCGGACAGATGAACACTGAAGCTTTCTTT.

The CDR3 here is CASSPRHQADTEAFF. CDR3 DNA: TGTGCCAGCAGCCCCAGACACCAGGCCGACACTGAAGCTTTCTTT. The rearrangement joins TRBV9 to TRBJ1-1; unclear D gene. This CDR3 is 15 amino acids long. Per germline, CDR1 SGDLS and CDR2 YYNGEE. The V end lost 4 bases, the J end lost 3 bases, and 16 bases lay between the germline ends.

The chain joins TRBV10-2 to TRBJ1-6; 8 nucleotides line up with TRBD1. There are 13 residues in the CDR3. With 3 bases clipped from V and 10 bases from J, the junction kept 2 bases outside the gene matches. CDR1 and CDR2 (germline): WSHSY, SAAADI. CDR3 region: CASSEQGGSPLHF. The CDR3 bases are TGCGCCAGCAGTGAACAGGGGGGATCACCCCTCCACTTT.